This T cell receptor (beta chain) was captured by sequencing in a study of Graves' ophthalmopathy and Graves' hyperthyroidism. The wider study: Peripheral blood was obtained at first diagnosis, ahead of any treatment.

Trimming removed 1 base at V and 4 bases at J, with 4 bases between. Germline-derived CDR1 and CDR2 are LGHDT and YNNKEL (reference sequence). This CDR3 spans 13 amino acids. In donors with ophthalmopathy, activity was moderate-to-severe, with CAS ≥3, NOSPECS ≥4 and duration under 3 months. The study excluded patients with other autoimmune diseases, uncontrolled infections, pregnancy or lactation. As concerns this clonotype: Its antigen is not identified.

Researchers took RNA transcripts and amplified TCR beta CDR3 regions from them. A first-round RT-PCR used HTBI primers, followed by a second-round multiplex PCR. From the multiplex PCR reads, TCRdb called clonotypes with MiXCR, one entry per CDR3 protein. The sample includes 340,000 or so distinct CDR3 sequences, 17% seen only once; the top ten take about 12%. Points from the study as a whole: Blood samples also showed most expanded thyroid clonotypes exceeding 0.001 frequency.

This clonotype originated in an adult man with Graves' ophthalmopathy. Sequenced input: peripheral blood. The chain carries TRBV3-1 and TRBJ2-2, with D hard to call. The chain's CDR3 is CASSQVSTGELFF. CDR3 sequence (DNA): TGTGCCAGCAGCCAAGTCTCCACCGGGGAGCTGTTTTTT.